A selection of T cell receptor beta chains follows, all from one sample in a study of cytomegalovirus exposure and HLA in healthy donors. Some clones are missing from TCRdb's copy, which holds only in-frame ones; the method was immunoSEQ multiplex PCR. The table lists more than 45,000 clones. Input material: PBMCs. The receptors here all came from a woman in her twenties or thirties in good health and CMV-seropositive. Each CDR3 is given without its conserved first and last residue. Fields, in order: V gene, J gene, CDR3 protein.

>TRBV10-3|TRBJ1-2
AISGGQKANYGYT
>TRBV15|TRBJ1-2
ATSREGQGLDGYT
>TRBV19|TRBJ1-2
ASSMEGAGYGYT
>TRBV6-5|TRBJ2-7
ASSRTGYEQY
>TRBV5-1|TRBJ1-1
ASSPLAGGNTEAF
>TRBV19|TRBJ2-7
ASSSGTYEQY
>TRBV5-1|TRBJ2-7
ASSLVGGATYEQY
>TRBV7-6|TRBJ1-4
ASSVTGTTNEKLF
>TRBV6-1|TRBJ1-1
ASKNREGINTEAF
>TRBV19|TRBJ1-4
ASNRGLLSTNEKLF
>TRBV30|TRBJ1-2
AWSPGTGGYGYT
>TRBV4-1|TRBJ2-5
ASSQIGGIETQY
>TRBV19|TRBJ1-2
ASAPPGGYGYT
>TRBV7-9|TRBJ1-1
ASSLSFVGTGVNTEAF
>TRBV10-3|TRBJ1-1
AIKGGENTEAF
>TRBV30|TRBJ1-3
AWGDREDSGNTIY
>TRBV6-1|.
ASSKERGGSYEQY
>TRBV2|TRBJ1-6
ASSQGQGNSPLH
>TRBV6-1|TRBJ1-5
ASFPSGPAQPQH
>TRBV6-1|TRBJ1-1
ASSPGGDPTEAF
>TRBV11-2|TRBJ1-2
ASSRSGVLDGYT
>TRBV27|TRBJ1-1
ASSPSGTEAF
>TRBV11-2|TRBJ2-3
ASSLLAGDTDTQY
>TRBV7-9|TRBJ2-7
ASSDASEMSHEQY
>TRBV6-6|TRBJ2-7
ASRTSGGYEQY
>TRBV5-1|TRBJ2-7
ASSPGQGDYEQY
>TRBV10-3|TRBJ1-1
AISVLGTQNTEAF
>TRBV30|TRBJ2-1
AWSVRGGLSYNEQF
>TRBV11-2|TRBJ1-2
ASSLGATGYT
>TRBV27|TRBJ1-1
ASSLSKGRGAF
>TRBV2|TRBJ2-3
ASTNGGGTDTQY
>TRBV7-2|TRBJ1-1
ASRKTGGNTEAF
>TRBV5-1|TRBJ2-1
ASSTGTGPEQF
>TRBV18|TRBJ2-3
ASSVTSGFTDTQY
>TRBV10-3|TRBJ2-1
AISEAGNNEQF
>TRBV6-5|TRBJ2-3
ASRPSGGTDTQY
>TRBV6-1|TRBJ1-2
ASSEGTGGGGYT
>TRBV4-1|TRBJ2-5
ASSQAPTGRETQY
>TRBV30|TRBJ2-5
AWSHGGEWKTQY
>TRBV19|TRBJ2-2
ASSISSGNTGELF
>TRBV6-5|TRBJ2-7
ASRSEGLYEQY
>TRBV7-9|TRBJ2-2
ASASQGTDWAGELF
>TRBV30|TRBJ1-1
AWSGRYRGNTEAF
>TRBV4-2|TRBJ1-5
ASSQERGTSNQPQH
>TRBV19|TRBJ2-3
ASKGQSTDTQY
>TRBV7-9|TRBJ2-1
ASSFPQGARGEQF
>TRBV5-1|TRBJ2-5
ASSLALQETQY